Listed below are T cell receptor beta chains from one sample, sequenced in a study of blood T cell repertoires in COVID-19. Clones were sequenced by immunoSEQ multiplex PCR, and TCRdb holds only the in-frame ones, with some missing. Here the sample spans about 190,000 clones, approximately 90% being singletons. The sequenced sample was peripheral blood. Receptors were obtained from a man aged 25 to 40 with acute or convalescent COVID-19. Each CDR3 is given with its conserved first and last residue. The D gene is left open where the match is weak. Expanded clones are given a class, and other clones once, few, many or no size at all.

abundance,j_gene,d_gene,v_gene,CDR3aa,CDR3nt
NA,TRBJ2-7,NA,TRBV25-1,CASKKEGYEQYF,TGTGCCAGCAAAAAGGAGGGTTACGAGCAGTACTTC
few,TRBJ1-2,NA,TRBV28,CASSFRGSYGYTF,TGTGCCAGCAGTTTTCGGGGGTCCTATGGCTACACCTTC
NA,TRBJ1-2,NA,TRBV18,CASSPTSANYGYTF,TGTGCCAGCTCACCAACGTCAGCTAACTATGGCTACACCTTC
NA,TRBJ2-2,TRBD1,TRBV9,CASSRTGDLYFGELFF,TGTGCCAGCAGCCGGACAGGTGATCTATATTTTGGGGAGCTGTTTTTT
NA,TRBJ1-2,NA,TRBV6-5,CASRTTVNYGYTF,TGTGCCAGCAGGACGACAGTTAACTATGGCTACACCTTC
NA,TRBJ1-2,NA,TRBV19,CASSVVGGAYGYTF,TGTGCCAGTAGTGTCGTAGGGGGGGCCTATGGCTACACCTTC
NA,TRBJ2-7,TRBD2,TRBV9,CASSGGTSGYEQYF,TGTGCCAGCAGCGGAGGGACTAGCGGTTACGAGCAGTACTTC
NA,TRBJ1-2,NA,TRBV9,CASSLPEYGYTF,TGTGCCAGCAGCCTTCCAGAATATGGCTACACCTTC
NA,TRBJ2-2,TRBD2,TRBV6-5,CAGGKAGVSGELFF,TGTGCAGGTGGGAAAGCGGGGGTTTCCGGGGAGCTGTTTTTT
NA,TRBJ2-3,TRBD2,TRBV5-1,CASSLGGRASTDTQYF,TGCGCCAGCAGCTTGGGCGGGAGGGCTAGCACAGATACGCAGTATTTT
few,TRBJ2-1,NA,TRBV2,CASSVFSAYNEQFF,TGTGCCAGCAGTGTTTTTTCAGCGTACAATGAGCAGTTCTTC
NA,TRBJ1-4,NA,TRBV5-4,CASSNRQSSEKLFF,TGTGCCAGCAGCAACAGACAGTCATCCGAAAAACTGTTTTTT
NA,TRBJ2-1,TRBD2,TRBV3-1/TRBV3-2,CASSQISSGWSSYNEQFF,TGTGCCAGCAGCCAAATATCTAGCGGGTGGAGCTCCTACAATGAGCAGTTCTTC
NA,TRBJ2-1,TRBD2,TRBV9,CASSPVAGGINEQFF,TGTGCCAGCAGCCCAGTAGCGGGAGGGATCAATGAGCAGTTCTTC
NA,TRBJ1-4,NA,TRBV19,CATRGYRLEKLFF,TGTGCCACCAGGGGCTATAGGCTCGAAAAACTGTTTTTT
NA,TRBJ1-1,NA,TRBV10-3,CAISEIMNTEAFF,TGTGCCATCAGTGAGATCATGAACACTGAAGCTTTCTTT
NA,TRBJ1-6,NA,TRBV11-2,CASSRGIANTNSPLHF,TGTGCCAGCAGCCGCGGGATAGCCAATACTAATTCACCCCTCCACTTT
NA,TRBJ1-5,NA,TRBV27,CASGPRGRNQPQHF,TGTGCCAGCGGGCCCCGCGGGCGCAATCAGCCCCAGCATTTT
NA,TRBJ1-5,NA,TRBV7-8,CASSGEDGRNQPQHF,TGTGCCAGCAGCGGGGAGGACGGTCGCAATCAGCCCCAGCATTTT
once,TRBJ2-1,TRBD2,TRBV2,CASQGLAVPGNEQFF,TGTGCCAGTCAGGGACTAGCGGTTCCGGGCAATGAGCAGTTCTTC
NA,TRBJ2-7,NA,TRBV11-3,CASSQTGNGEQYF,TGTGCCAGCAGCCAGACAGGAAATGGAGAGCAGTACTTC
NA,TRBJ2-7,NA,TRBV5-4,CASSPLSGSSYEQYF,TGTGCCAGCAGCCCTCTCAGCGGCAGCTCCTACGAGCAGTACTTC